The rows below give T cell receptor beta chains drawn from one sample of a study of T cell clonotyping in hematopoietic cell transplantation. Produced via immunoSEQ multiplex PCR; TCRdb's table is partial and in-frame only. The sample carries roughly 50,000 clones, about nine tenths recorded once. Material: peripheral blood mononuclear cells, obtained before stem cell transplant. The receptors here all came from a man in his fifties or sixties with biphenotypic leukemia. Some clones in this sample may be carry-over from other donors' samples. Each CDR3 is given with its conserved first and last residue. Fields, in order: V gene, D gene, CDR3 length, clone size, J gene, CDR3 DNA, CDR3 protein. A D gene is named only where the DNA matches it firmly. Size tells how often a clone was seen (once, few, many) or the class of an expanded clone, and some rows leave it out.

V: TRBV30
D: NA
length: 12
size: NA
J: TRBJ1-2
DNA: TGTGCCTGGAGTAGACAGGCGGGAGGCTACACCTTC
CDR3: CAWSRQAGGYTF

V: TRBV2
D: NA
length: 14
size: NA
J: TRBJ2-7
DNA: TGTGCCAGCAGTGATGCAGGGATTGGCTACGAGCAGTACTTC
CDR3: CASSDAGIGYEQYF

V: TRBV30
D: TRBD1
length: 14
size: NA
J: TRBJ1-1
DNA: TGTGCCTGGCGAACAGGGGATTTGAACACTGAAGCTTTCTTT
CDR3: CAWRTGDLNTEAFF

V: TRBV27
D: NA
length: 12
size: NA
J: TRBJ1-2
DNA: TGTGCCATTGCCGACAGCAACTATGGCTACACCTTC
CDR3: CAIADSNYGYTF

V: TRBV7-9
D: NA
length: 13
size: NA
J: TRBJ1-2
DNA: TGTGCCAGCAGCTTAACCGTGGGACATGGCTACACCTTC
CDR3: CASSLTVGHGYTF

V: TRBV30
D: NA
length: 11
size: NA
J: TRBJ1-2
DNA: TGTGCCTGGAGGGGGCACGATGGCTACACCTTC
CDR3: CAWRGHDGYTF

V: TRBV29-1
D: NA
length: 13
size: few
J: TRBJ2-1
DNA: TGCAGCGTTGTACGGGGGGCGGGGGATGAGCAGTTCTTC
CDR3: CSVVRGAGDEQFF

V: TRBV28
D: NA
length: 15
size: NA
J: TRBJ2-1
DNA: TGTGCCAGCAGTGAAGAGGGTTTGGCCTACAATGAGCAGTTCTTC
CDR3: CASSEEGLAYNEQFF

V: TRBV4-2
D: NA
length: 15
size: NA
J: TRBJ2-5
DNA: TGTGCCAGCAGCCAAGACGAAGGGCTGGAAGAGACCCAGTACTTC
CDR3: CASSQDEGLEETQYF

V: TRBV2
D: NA
length: 15
size: NA
J: TRBJ2-5
DNA: TGTGCCAGCAGTGATTGGGTCGGGGCGAGTGAGACCCAGTACTTC
CDR3: CASSDWVGASETQYF

V: TRBV6-6
D: TRBD2
length: 16
size: NA
J: TRBJ2-5
DNA: TGTGCCAGCACTGACCGAGCGGGAAGGGAGGGAGAGACCCAGTACTTC
CDR3: CASTDRAGREGETQYF

V: TRBV30
D: NA
length: 13
size: once
J: TRBJ1-2
DNA: TGTGCCTGGAGTGTAGAACCGCTATATGGCTACACCTTC
CDR3: CAWSVEPLYGYTF

V: TRBV30
D: NA
length: 14
size: NA
J: TRBJ1-2
DNA: TGTGCCTGGAGTGTAGCTACGTTAAGCTATGGCTACACCTTC
CDR3: CAWSVATLSYGYTF

V: TRBV19
D: NA
length: 14
size: few
J: TRBJ1-4
DNA: TGTGCCAGTAGTATCAGTGCGTCTAATGAAAAACTGTTTTTT
CDR3: CASSISASNEKLFF

V: TRBV5-1
D: TRBD1
length: 15
size: NA
J: TRBJ2-7
DNA: TGCGCCAGCAGCCGGGCCGGGACAGCCGATTACGAGCAGTACTTC
CDR3: CASSRAGTADYEQYF

V: TRBV2
D: TRBD1
length: 15
size: NA
J: TRBJ1-2
DNA: TGTGCCAGCAGATACCGGGACAGGGGTCACTATGGCTACACCTTC
CDR3: CASRYRDRGHYGYTF

V: TRBV5-4
D: TRBD1
length: 14
size: NA
J: TRBJ1-2
DNA: TGTGCCAGCAGCTGGATCGGGACAGAGTTTATCCTCACCTTC
CDR3: CASSWIGTEFILTF

V: TRBV28
D: TRBD1
length: 15
size: NA
J: TRBJ2-7
DNA: TGTGCCAGCAGTACCAAACACAGGGGTTGGTACGAGCAGTACTTC
CDR3: CASSTKHRGWYEQYF

V: TRBV4-2
D: TRBD2
length: 18
size: NA
J: TRBJ2-7
DNA: TGTGCCAGCAGCCAAGACGGGCCTAATACTAGCGGGGGTTACGAGCAGTACTTC
CDR3: CASSQDGPNTSGGYEQYF

V: TRBV19
D: TRBD2
length: 16
size: NA
J: TRBJ2-2
DNA: TGTGCCAGTAGTATGCTAGCGGGAGGGCTATCCGGGGAGCTGTTTTTT
CDR3: CASSMLAGGLSGELFF

V: TRBV6-5
D: NA
length: 15
size: NA
J: TRBJ2-7
DNA: TGTGCCAGCAGTCTTCTCAGCGGATCCCACTACGAGCAGTACTTC
CDR3: CASSLLSGSHYEQYF

V: TRBV19
D: TRBD2
length: 14
size: NA
J: TRBJ2-5
DNA: TGTGCCAGTAGGGGACTAGCGTCCTCGGGGACCCAGTACTTC
CDR3: CASRGLASSGTQYF

V: TRBV27
D: TRBD2
length: 14
size: NA
J: TRBJ2-7
DNA: TGTGCCAGCAGTGCCGGGACTAGCGGGAGCGAGCAGTACTTC
CDR3: CASSAGTSGSEQYF

V: TRBV29-1
D: NA
length: 14
size: NA
J: TRBJ1-1
DNA: TGCAGCGTTATGACCGTTGGGGCTTTAGGTGAAGCTTTCTTT
CDR3: CSVMTVGALGEAFF

V: TRBV19
D: NA
length: 13
size: NA
J: TRBJ2-1
DNA: TGTGCCAGTAGTCCGTCAAGAGGCAATGAGCAGTTCTTC
CDR3: CASSPSRGNEQFF

V: TRBV4-1
D: TRBD1
length: 13
size: NA
J: TRBJ2-1
DNA: TGCGCCAGCAGCCTTGACAGGGGATGGGAGCAGTTCTTC
CDR3: CASSLDRGWEQFF

V: TRBV5-1
D: TRBD2
length: 16
size: NA
J: TRBJ2-2
DNA: TGCGCCAGCAGCTCCCTTAGCGGGATGAACACCGGGGAGCTGTTTTTT
CDR3: CASSSLSGMNTGELFF

V: TRBV30
D: NA
length: 13
size: NA
J: TRBJ2-7
DNA: TGTGCCTGGAGCGGAGGGCTCGTCTACGAGCAGTACTTC
CDR3: CAWSGGLVYEQYF

V: TRBV5-1
D: NA
length: 13
size: NA
J: TRBJ2-7
DNA: TGCGCCAGCAGCCGGGACCCTCCGGGCGAGCAGTACTTC
CDR3: CASSRDPPGEQYF

V: TRBV2
D: NA
length: 13
size: NA
J: TRBJ1-2
DNA: TGTGCCAGCAAGGCAGACCTGAACTATGGCTACACCTTC
CDR3: CASKADLNYGYTF

V: TRBV7-3
D: TRBD2
length: 16
size: NA
J: TRBJ2-7
DNA: TGTGCCAGCAGCTTAGCGAGGCTAGCGGGAGTAGGCGAGCAGTACTTC
CDR3: CASSLARLAGVGEQYF

V: TRBV27
D: NA
length: 16
size: NA
J: TRBJ1-1
DNA: TGTGCCAGCAGGCTAAGGACGGACCATCCGAACACTGAAGCTTTCTTT
CDR3: CASRLRTDHPNTEAFF

V: TRBV5-6
D: NA
length: 13
size: few
J: TRBJ2-6
DNA: TGTGCCAGCAGCTTGACTGGGGCCAACGTCCTGACTTTC
CDR3: CASSLTGANVLTF

V: TRBV7-8
D: NA
length: 15
size: NA
J: TRBJ1-3
DNA: TGTGCCAGCAGCTTAGCAACCGGGACTGGAAACACCATATATTTT
CDR3: CASSLATGTGNTIYF

V: TRBV7-9
D: NA
length: 15
size: NA
J: TRBJ2-2
DNA: TGTGCCAGCAGTCCTACATCGGGTTTCACCGGGGAGCTGTTTTTT
CDR3: CASSPTSGFTGELFF

V: TRBV4-1
D: NA
length: 14
size: NA
J: TRBJ2-2
DNA: TGCGCCAGCAGCCAACCTTGGCGATCCGGGGAGCTGTTTTTT
CDR3: CASSQPWRSGELFF

V: TRBV19
D: TRBD1
length: 14
size: NA
J: TRBJ2-7
DNA: TGTGCCAGTAGTTCGGGACAGGGGATCTACGAGCAGTACTTC
CDR3: CASSSGQGIYEQYF

V: TRBV5-1
D: NA
length: 16
size: NA
J: TRBJ2-3
DNA: TGCGCCAGCAGCTTGCCGCGGGACATCATAACAGATACGCAGTATTTT
CDR3: CASSLPRDIITDTQYF

V: TRBV5-1
D: NA
length: 13
size: NA
J: TRBJ2-7
DNA: TGCGCCAGCAGCTCGGGACCTTCCTACGAGCAGTACTTC
CDR3: CASSSGPSYEQYF

V: TRBV2
D: NA
length: 14
size: NA
J: TRBJ1-4
DNA: TGTGCCAGCAGTAGTCGGGGGATTGGTGAAAAACTGTTTTTT
CDR3: CASSSRGIGEKLFF

V: TRBV30
D: TRBD2
length: 11
size: NA
J: TRBJ2-3
DNA: TGTGCCTGGGCTAGCGGGAGTACGCAGTATTTT
CDR3: CAWASGSTQYF

V: TRBV9
D: TRBD2
length: 15
size: NA
J: TRBJ2-3
DNA: TGTGCCAGCAGCCCCCGGGAGGGAGGCACAGATACGCAGTATTTT
CDR3: CASSPREGGTDTQYF

V: TRBV2
D: TRBD1
length: 14
size: NA
J: TRBJ2-7
DNA: TGTGCCAGCAGTGAATTAGTGGCAGGGGGTGAGCAGTACTTC
CDR3: CASSELVAGGEQYF

V: TRBV4-1
D: NA
length: 17
size: NA
J: TRBJ1-5
DNA: TGCGCCAGCAGCCAAGATGTCGACGGGGACGGGAATCAGCCCCAGCATTTT
CDR3: CASSQDVDGDGNQPQHF

V: TRBV19
D: NA
length: 10
size: NA
J: TRBJ2-3
DNA: TGTGCCAGTCGAGGGGATACGCAGTATTTT
CDR3: CASRGDTQYF

V: TRBV19
D: NA
length: 13
size: NA
J: TRBJ2-2
DNA: TGTGCCAGTAGTATACAGGGTTCCGGGGAGCTGTTTTTT
CDR3: CASSIQGSGELFF

V: TRBV5-4
D: NA
length: 15
size: NA
J: TRBJ2-7
DNA: TGTGCCAGCAGCTTACGGTCGGGCAGGGCCTACGAGCAGTACTTC
CDR3: CASSLRSGRAYEQYF

V: TRBV18
D: TRBD1
length: 16
size: NA
J: TRBJ2-2
DNA: TGTGCCAGCTCACCCGACCAGGGGGCGAACACCGGGGAGCTGTTTTTT
CDR3: CASSPDQGANTGELFF

V: TRBV6-1
D: NA
length: 11
size: once
J: TRBJ1-5
DNA: TGTGCCAGCAGGGTTGATCAGCCCCAGCATTTT
CDR3: CASRVDQPQHF

V: TRBV30
D: NA
length: 14
size: once
J: TRBJ1-3
DNA: TGTGCCTGGAGTGGGGGAGGGGTAGGAAACACCATATATTTT
CDR3: CAWSGGGVGNTIYF

V: TRBV9
D: TRBD1
length: 14
size: NA
J: TRBJ1-1
DNA: TGTGCCAGCAGCGCATCGACAGGGGACACTGAAGCTTTCTTT
CDR3: CASSASTGDTEAFF

V: TRBV2
D: NA
length: 15
size: once
J: TRBJ1-4
DNA: TGTGCCAGCAGTGAAACTCAGGGATGGAATGAAAAACTGTTTTTT
CDR3: CASSETQGWNEKLFF

V: TRBV28
D: TRBD1
length: 18
size: NA
J: TRBJ1-5
DNA: TGTGCCAGCAGTTTTTTCGGACAGGGGAGTTTTAGCAATCAGCCCCAGCATTTT
CDR3: CASSFFGQGSFSNQPQHF